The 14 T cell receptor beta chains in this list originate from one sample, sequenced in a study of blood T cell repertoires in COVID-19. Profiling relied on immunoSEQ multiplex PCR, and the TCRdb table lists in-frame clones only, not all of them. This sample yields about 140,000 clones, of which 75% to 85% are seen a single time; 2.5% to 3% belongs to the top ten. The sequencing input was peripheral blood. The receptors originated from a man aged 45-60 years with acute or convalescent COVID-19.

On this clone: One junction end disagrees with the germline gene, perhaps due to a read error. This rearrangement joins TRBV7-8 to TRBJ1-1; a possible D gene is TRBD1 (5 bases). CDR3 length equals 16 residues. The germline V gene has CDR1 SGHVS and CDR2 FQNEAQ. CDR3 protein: CASRLEGLRLNTEAFF. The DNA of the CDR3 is TGTGCCAGCAGATTAGAGGGGCTGAGATTGAACACTGAAGCTTTCTTT.

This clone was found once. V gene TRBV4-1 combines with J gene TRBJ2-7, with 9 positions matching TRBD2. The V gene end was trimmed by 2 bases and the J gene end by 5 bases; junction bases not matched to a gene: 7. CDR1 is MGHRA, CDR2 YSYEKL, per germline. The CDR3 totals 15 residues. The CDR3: CASSQRLAEGNEQYF. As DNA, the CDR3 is TGCGCCAGCAGCCAAAGACTAGCGGAGGGCAACGAGCAGTACTTC.

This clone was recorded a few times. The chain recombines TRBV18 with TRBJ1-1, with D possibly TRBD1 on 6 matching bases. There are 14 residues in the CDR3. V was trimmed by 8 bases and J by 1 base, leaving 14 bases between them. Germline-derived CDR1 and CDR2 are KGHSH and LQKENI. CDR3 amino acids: CASAQGNENTEAFF. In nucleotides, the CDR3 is TGTGCCAGCGCCCAGGGGAACGAGAACACTGAAGCTTTCTTT.

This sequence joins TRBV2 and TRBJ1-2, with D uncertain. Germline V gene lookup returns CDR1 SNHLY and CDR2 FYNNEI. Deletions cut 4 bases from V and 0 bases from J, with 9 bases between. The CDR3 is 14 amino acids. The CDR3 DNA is TGTGCCAGCAGTGTGTCGGTAGCTAACTATGGCTACACCTTC. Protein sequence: CASSVSVANYGYTF.

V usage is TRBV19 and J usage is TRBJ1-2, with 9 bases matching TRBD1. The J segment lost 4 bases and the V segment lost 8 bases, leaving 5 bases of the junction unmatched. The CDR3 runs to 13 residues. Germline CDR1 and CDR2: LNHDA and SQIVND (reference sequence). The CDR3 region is CASDRGQGYGYTF. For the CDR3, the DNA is TGTGCCAGTGACAGGGGACAGGGCTATGGCTACACCTTC.

CDR3 sequence reads: CASSAFTGTTEAFF. CDR3 bases: TGCGCCAGCAGTGCCTTCACAGGGACCACTGAAGCTTTCTTT. The J gene is TRBJ1-1, the V gene TRBV10-2; a possible D gene is TRBD1 (6 bases). Germline lookup yields CDR1 WSHSY and CDR2 SAAADI. The CDR3 runs 14 residues. Trimming took off 4 bases at V and 4 bases at J, with 13 bases between the two ends.

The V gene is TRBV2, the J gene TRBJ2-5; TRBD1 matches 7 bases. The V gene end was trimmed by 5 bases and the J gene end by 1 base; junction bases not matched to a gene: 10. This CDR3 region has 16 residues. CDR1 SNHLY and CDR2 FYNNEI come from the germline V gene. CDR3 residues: CASSKTDGTAQETQYF. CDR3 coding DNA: TGTGCCAGCAGTAAAACGGACGGGACAGCCCAAGAGACCCAGTACTTC.

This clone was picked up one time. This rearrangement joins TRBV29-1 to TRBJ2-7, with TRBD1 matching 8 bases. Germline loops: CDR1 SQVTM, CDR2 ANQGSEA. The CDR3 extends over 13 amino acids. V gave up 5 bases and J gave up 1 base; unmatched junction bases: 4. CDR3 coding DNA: TGCAGCGTTCCGGACAGGGAGTCCTACGAGCAGTACTTC. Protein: CSVPDRESYEQYF.

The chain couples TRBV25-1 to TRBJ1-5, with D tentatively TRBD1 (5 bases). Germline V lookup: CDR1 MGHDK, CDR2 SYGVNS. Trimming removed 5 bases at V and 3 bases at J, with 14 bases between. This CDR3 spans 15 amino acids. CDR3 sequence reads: CASSNADSLNQPQHF. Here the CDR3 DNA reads TGTGCCAGCAGTAACGCCGACAGCCTCAATCAGCCCCAGCATTTT.

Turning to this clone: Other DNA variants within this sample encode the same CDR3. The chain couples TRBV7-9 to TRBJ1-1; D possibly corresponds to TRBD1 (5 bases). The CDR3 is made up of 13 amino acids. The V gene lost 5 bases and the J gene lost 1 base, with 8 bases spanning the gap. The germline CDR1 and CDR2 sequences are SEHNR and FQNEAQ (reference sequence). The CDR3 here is CASSPGGNTEAFF. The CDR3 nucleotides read TGTGCCAGCAGCCCGGGGGGGAACACTGAAGCTTTCTTT.

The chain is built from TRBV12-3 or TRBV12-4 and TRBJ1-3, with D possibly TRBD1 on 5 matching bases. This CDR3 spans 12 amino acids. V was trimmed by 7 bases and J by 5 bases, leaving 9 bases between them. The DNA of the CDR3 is TGTGCCAGCATGCAGGGTAGAAACACCATATATTTT. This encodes CASMQGRNTIYF.

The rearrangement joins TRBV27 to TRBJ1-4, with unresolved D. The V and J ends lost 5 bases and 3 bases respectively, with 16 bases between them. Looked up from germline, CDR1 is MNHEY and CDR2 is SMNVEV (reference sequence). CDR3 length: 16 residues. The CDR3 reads CASSPPPGSPNEKLFF. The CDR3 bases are TGTGCCAGCAGTCCGCCCCCGGGATCGCCTAATGAAAAACTGTTTTTT.

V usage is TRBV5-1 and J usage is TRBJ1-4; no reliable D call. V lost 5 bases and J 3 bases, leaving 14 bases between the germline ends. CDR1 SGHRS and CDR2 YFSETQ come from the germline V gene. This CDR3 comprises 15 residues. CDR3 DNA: TGCGCCAGCAGTCGCATGCCGCTATCTAATGAAAAACTGTTTTTT. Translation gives CASSRMPLSNEKLFF.

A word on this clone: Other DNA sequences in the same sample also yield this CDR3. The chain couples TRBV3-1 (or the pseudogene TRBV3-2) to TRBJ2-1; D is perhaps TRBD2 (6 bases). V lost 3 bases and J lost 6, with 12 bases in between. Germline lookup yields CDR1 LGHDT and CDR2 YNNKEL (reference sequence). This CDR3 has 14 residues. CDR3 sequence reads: CASSQTSGGNEQFF. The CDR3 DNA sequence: TGTGCCAGCAGCCAGACTAGTGGAGGCAATGAGCAGTTCTTC.